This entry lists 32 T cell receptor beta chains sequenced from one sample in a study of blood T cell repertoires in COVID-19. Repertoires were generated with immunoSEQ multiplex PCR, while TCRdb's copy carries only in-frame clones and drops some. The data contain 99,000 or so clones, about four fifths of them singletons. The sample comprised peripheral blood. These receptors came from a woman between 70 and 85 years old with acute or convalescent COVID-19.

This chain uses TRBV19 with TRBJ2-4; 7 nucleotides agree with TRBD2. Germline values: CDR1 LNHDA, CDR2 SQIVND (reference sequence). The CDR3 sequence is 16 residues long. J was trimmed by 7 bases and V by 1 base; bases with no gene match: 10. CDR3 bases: TGTGCCAGTAGTATAGCCGGGTCGGGTAGCGGGAACATTCAGTACTTC. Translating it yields CASSIAGSGSGNIQYF. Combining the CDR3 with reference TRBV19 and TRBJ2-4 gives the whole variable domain DGGITQSPKYLFRKEGQNVTLSCEQNLNHDAMYWYRQDPGQGLRLIYYSQIVNDFQKGDIAEGYSVSREKKESFPLTVTSAQKNPTAFYLCASSIAGSGSGNIQYFGAGTRLSVL.

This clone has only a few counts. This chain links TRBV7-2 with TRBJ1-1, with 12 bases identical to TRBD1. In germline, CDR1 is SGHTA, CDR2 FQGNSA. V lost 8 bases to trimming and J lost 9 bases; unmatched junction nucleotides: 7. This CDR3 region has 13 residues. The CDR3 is CASGGQGAQKAFF. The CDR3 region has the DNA TGTGCCAGCGGGGGACAGGGGGCGCAGAAAGCTTTCTTT.

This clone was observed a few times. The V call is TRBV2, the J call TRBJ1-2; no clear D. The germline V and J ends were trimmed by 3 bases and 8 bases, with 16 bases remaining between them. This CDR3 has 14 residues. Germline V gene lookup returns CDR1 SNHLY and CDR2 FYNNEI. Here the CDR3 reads CASSDGEVGDGYTF. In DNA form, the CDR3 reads TGTGCCAGCAGTGACGGGGAGGTGGGAGACGGCTACACCTTC.

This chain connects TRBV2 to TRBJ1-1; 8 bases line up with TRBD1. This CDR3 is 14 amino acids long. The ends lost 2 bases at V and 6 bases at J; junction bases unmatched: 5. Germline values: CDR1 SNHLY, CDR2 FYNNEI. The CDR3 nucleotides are TGTGCCAGCAGTGAACAGGGGGCCCAAGCTGAAGCTTTCTTT. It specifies CASSEQGAQAEAFF.

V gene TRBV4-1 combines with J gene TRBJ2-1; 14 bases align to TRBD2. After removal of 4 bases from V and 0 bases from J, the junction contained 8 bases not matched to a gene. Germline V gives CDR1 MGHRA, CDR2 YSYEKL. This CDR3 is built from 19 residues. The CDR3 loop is CASSPRLAGGPSSYNEQFF. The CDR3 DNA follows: TGCGCCAGCAGCCCCCGACTAGCGGGGGGGCCAAGCTCCTACAATGAGCAGTTCTTC.

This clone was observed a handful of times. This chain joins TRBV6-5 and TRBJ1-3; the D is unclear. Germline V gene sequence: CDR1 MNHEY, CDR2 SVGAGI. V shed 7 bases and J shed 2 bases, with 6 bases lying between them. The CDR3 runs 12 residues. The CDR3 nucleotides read TGTGCCAGCATCGGGGCTGGAAACACCATATATTTT. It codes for CASIGAGNTIYF.

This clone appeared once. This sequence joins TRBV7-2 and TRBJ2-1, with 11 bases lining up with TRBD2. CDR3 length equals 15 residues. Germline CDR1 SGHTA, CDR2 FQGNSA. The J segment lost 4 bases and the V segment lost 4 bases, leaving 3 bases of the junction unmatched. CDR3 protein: CASSSTSGGYNEQFF. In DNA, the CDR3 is TGTGCCAGCAGCTCCACTAGCGGGGGTTACAATGAGCAGTTCTTC.

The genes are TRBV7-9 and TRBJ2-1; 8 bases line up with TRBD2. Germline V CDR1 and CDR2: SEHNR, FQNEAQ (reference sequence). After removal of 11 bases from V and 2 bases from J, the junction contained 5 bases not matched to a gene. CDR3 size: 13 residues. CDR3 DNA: TGTGCCTATAGCGGGAACCCCTACAATGAGCAGTTCTTC. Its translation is CAYSGNPYNEQFF.

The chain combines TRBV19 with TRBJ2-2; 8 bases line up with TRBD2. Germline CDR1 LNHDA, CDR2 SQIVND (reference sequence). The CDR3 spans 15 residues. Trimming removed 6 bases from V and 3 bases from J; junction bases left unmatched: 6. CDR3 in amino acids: CASRGPGGYTGELFF. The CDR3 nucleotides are TGTGCCAGTAGAGGCCCGGGAGGGTACACCGGGGAGCTGTTTTTT.

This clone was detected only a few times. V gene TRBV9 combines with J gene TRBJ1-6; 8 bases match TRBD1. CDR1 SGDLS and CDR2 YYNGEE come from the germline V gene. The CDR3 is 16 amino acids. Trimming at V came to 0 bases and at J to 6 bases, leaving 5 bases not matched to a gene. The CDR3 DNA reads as TGTGCCAGCAGCGTAGACCCAGGGGGCGGTAATTCACCCCTCCACTTT. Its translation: CASSVDPGGGNSPLHF.

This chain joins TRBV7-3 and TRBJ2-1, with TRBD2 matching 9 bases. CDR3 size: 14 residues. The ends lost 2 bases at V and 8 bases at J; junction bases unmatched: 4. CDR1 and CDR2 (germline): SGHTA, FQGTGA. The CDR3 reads CASSLGLASDEQFF. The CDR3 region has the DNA TGTGCCAGCAGCTTAGGACTAGCGAGCGATGAGCAGTTCTTC.

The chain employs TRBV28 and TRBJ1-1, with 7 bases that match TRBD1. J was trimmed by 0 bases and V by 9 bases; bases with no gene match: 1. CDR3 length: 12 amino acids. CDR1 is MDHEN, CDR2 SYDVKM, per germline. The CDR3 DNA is TGTGCCAGTAGGGGGCTGAACACTGAAGCTTTCTTT. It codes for CASRGLNTEAFF.

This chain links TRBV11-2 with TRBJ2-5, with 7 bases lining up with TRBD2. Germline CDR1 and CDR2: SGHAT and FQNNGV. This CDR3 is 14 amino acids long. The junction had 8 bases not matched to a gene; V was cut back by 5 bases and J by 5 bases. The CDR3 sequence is CASSVRLAPETQYF. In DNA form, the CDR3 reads TGTGCCAGCAGCGTCAGACTAGCCCCGGAGACCCAGTACTTC.

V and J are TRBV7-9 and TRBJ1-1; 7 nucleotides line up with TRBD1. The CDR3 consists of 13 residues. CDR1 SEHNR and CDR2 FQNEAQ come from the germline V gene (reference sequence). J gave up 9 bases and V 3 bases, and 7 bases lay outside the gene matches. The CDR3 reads CASSFEPGQQAFF. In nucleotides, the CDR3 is TGTGCCAGCAGCTTTGAACCGGGACAGCAAGCTTTCTTT. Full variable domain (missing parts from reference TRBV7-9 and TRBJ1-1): DTGVSQNPRHKITKRGQNVTFRCDPISEHNRLYWYRQTLGQGPEFLTYFQNEAQLEKSRLLSDRFSAERPKGSFSTLEIQRTEQGDSAMYLCASSFEPGQQAFFGQGTRLTVV.

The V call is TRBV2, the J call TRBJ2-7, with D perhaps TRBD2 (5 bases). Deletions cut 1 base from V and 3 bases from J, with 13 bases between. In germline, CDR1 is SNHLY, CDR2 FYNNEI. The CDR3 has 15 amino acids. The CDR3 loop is CASSEGRVQVYEQYF. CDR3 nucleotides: TGTGCCAGCAGTGAAGGGCGGGTGCAAGTCTACGAGCAGTACTTC.

The CDR3 is CASSGQSSYNEQFF. CDR3 DNA sequence: TGCGCCAGCAGCGGGCAAAGCTCCTACAATGAGCAGTTCTTC. The genes are TRBV4-1 and TRBJ2-1; no clear D gene. The CDR3 loop spans 14 amino acids. Germline CDR1 reads MGHRA; CDR2 reads YSYEKL. V was pared by 5 bases and J by 0 bases, with 8 bases between.

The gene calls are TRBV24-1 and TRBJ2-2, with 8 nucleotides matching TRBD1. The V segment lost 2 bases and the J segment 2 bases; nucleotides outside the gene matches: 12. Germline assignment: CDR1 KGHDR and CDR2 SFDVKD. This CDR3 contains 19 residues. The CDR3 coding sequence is TGTGCCACCAGTGATTCCTTGATCAGGGGGCCAAGTAACACCGGGGAGCTGTTTTTT. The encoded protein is CATSDSLIRGPSNTGELFF.

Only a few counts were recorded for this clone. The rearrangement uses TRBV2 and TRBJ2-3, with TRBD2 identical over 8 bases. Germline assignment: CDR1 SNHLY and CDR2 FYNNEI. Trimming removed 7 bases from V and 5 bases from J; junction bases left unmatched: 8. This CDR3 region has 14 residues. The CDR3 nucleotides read TGTGCCAGCAAGGCAGCGGGAGCGGGAGATACGCAGTATTTT. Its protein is CASKAAGAGDTQYF.

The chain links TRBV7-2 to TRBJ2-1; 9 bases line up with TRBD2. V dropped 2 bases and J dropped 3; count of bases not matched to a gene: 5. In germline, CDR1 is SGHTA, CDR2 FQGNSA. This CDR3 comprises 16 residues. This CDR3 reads CASSLKAGGGYNEQFF. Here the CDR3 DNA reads TGTGCCAGCAGCTTAAAGGCGGGAGGGGGCTACAATGAGCAGTTCTTC.

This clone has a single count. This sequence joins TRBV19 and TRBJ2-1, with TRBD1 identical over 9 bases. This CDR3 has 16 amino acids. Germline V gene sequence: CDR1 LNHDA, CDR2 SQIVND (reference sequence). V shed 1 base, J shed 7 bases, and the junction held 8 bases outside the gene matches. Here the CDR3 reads CASSIVGQGGFNEQFF. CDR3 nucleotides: TGTGCCAGTAGTATAGTGGGACAGGGAGGGTTTAATGAGCAGTTCTTC.

The CDR3, as DNA: TGTGCCAGCAGTTACGGGGGGATGGAGCAGTACTTC. Residues: CASSYGGMEQYF. The V gene is TRBV6-2 or TRBV6-3, the J gene TRBJ2-7, with D possibly being TRBD2 (6 bases). CDR1 and CDR2 from the germline V gene are MNHEY and SVGEGT. The CDR3 is made up of 12 amino acids. Between the trimmed V and J ends, which lost 2 bases and 7 bases, there was a span of 9 bases.

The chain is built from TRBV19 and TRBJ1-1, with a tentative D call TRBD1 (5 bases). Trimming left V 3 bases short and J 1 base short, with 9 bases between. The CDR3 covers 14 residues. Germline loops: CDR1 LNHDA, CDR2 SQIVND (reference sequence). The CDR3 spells CASSIGRANTEAFF. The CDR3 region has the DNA TGTGCCAGTAGTATCGGCAGGGCGAACACTGAAGCTTTCTTT.

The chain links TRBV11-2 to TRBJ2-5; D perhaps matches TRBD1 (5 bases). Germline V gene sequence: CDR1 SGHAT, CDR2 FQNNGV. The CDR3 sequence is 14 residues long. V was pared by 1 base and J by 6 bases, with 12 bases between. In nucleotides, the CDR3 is TGTGCCAGCAGCTTAGGACCAGGGCCGAAGACCCAGTACTTC. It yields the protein CASSLGPGPKTQYF.

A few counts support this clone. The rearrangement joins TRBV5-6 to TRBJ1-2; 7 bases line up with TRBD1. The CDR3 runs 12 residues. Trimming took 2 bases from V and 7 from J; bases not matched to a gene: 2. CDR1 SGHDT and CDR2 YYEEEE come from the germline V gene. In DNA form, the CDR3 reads TGTGCCAGCAGCTTACAGGGGTTTGGCTACACCTTC. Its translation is CASSLQGFGYTF.

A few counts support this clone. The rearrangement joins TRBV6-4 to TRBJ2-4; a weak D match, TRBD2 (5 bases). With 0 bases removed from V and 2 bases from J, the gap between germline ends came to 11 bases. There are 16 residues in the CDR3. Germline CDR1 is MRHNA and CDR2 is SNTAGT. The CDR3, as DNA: TGTGCCAGCAGTGACTCAGGAGGTTGGACCAAAAACATTCAGTACTTC. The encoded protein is CASSDSGGWTKNIQYF.

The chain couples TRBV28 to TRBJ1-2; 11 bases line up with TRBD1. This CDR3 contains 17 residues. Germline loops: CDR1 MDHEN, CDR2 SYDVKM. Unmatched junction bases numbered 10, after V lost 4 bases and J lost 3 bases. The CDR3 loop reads CASSSTGTGGMDYGYTF. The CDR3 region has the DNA TGTGCCAGCAGTTCGACCGGGACAGGGGGAATGGACTATGGCTACACCTTC.

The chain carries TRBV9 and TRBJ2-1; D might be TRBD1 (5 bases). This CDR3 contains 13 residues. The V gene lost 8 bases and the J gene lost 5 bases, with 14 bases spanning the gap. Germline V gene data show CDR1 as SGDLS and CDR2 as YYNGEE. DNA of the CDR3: TGTGCCAGTAGGGGTCGCATCAACAATGAGCAGTTCTTC. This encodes CASRGRINNEQFF.

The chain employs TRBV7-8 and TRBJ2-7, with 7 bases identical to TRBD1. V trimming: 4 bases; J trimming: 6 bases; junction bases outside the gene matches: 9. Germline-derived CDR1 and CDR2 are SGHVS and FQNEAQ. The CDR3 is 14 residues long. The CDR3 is CASSSATGTVEQYF. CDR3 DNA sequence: TGTGCCAGCAGCTCTGCGACAGGGACAGTCGAGCAGTACTTC.

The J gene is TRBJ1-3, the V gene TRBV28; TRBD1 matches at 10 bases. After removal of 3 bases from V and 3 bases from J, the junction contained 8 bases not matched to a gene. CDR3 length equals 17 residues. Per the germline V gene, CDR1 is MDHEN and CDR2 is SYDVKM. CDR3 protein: CASSFQGQGLYGNTIYF. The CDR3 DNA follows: TGTGCCAGCAGTTTTCAGGGACAGGGGCTTTATGGAAACACCATATATTTT.

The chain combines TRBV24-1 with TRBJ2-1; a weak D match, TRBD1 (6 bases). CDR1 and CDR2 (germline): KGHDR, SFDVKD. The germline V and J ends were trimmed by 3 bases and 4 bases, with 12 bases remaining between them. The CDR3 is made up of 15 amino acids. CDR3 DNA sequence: TGTGCCACCAGTGATGACCGGGACACGTACAATGAGCAGTTCTTC. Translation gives CATSDDRDTYNEQFF.

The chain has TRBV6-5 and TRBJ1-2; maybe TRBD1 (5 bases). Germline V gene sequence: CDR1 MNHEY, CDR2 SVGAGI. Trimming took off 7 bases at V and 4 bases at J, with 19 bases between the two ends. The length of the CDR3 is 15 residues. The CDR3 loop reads CASKIIGGAIYGYTF. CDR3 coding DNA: TGTGCCAGCAAGATCATCGGAGGGGCTATCTATGGCTACACCTTC.

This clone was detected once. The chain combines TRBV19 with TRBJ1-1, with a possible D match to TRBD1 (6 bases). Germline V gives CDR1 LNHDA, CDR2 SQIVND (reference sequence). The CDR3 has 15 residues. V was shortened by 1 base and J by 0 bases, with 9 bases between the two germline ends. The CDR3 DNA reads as TGTGCCAGTAGTATAGCCGGGACAATGAACACTGAAGCTTTCTTT. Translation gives CASSIAGTMNTEAFF.